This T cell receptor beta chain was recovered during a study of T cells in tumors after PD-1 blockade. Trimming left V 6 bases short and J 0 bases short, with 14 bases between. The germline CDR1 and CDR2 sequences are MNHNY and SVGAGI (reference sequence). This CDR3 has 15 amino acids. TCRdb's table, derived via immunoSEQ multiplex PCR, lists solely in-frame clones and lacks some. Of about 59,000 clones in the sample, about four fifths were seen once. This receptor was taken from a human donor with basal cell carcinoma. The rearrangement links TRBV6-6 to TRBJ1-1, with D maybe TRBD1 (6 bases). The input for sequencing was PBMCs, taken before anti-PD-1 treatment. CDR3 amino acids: CASSPGVGVNTEAFF. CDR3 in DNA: TGTGCCAGCAGCCCAGGGGTGGGAGTGAACACTGAAGCTTTCTTT.